The 14 T cell receptor gamma chains below all came from one sample that was sequenced in a study of gamma delta lymphoproliferative disorders and STAT genes listed by TCRdb under 2018. The method was multiplex PCR. Data came from an Illumina MiSeq. Clonotypes were called again by TCRdb from the public reads via CATT, and duplicate nucleotide sequences were then merged into one entry. The sample contains approximately 2,000 gamma-chain clones, nearly 10% of them found a single time. The top ten clonotypes cover roughly three fifths of the sample. Genomic DNA from peripheral blood mononuclear cells isolated from patients and controls was used for TCR sequencing. The sequenced sample consisted of blood. The receptors were sampled from a human donor with gamma-delta T-cell large granular lymphocyte leukemia.

Details on this clone: The DNA is omitted, as the CDR3 cannot be located on it reliably, and the CDR3 follows TCRdb's listing. The V gene call reads TRGV11; no J gene was called. TRGV11 is classed as an ORF, of uncertain function. The CDR3 length equals 16 residues, ends included. CDR3 residues: CTTVPAGLTNYDKKLF.

Remarks on this clone: The protein in this entry is translated from the DNA; at residue 7 it differs from the protein listed in TCRdb. The chain links TRGV10 to TRGJP1. No J gene is reported in TCRdb; it was inferred here by comparing the DNA with germline. TRGV10 is filed as an ORF, its function uncertain. The trim removed 10 bases at V and 8 bases at J, leaving 11 bases unmatched. The CDR3 runs 13 residues. The CDR3 loop is CAALTHRGWFKIF. In DNA, the CDR3 is TGTGCTGCGTTAACCCACAGAGGTTGGTTCAAGATATTT.

This clone is classed as medium-sized (0.01 to 0.1%). Here the CDR3 reads CATWGISNYYKKLF. The CDR3 bases are TGTGCCACCTGGGGGATATCGAATTATTATAAGAAACTCTTT. The gene calls are TRGV4 and TRGJ1 or TRGJ2. Here the J gene was assigned by germline matching of the DNA, as TCRdb has none. The CDR3 has 14 residues. V was clipped by 5 bases and J by 0 bases; unmatched bases: 7. Germline V lookup: CDR1 EGSTGY, CDR2 YDSYTSSV.

The CDR3 loop is CATWDGPKYKKLF. CDR3 coding DNA: TGTGCCACCTGGGACGGGCCTAAGTATAAGAAACTCTTT. This rearrangement joins TRGV2 to TRGJ1 or TRGJ2. Because TCRdb records no J gene, it was assigned here through a match of the DNA to germline. Germline V gives CDR1 EGSNGY, CDR2 YDSYNSKV. CDR3 size: 13 residues. The ends lost 0 bases at V and 7 bases at J; junction bases unmatched: 6.

This clone is deemed medium-sized. This chain connects TRGV2 to TRGJ1 or TRGJ2. No J segment appears in TCRdb, so it was assigned here by matching the sequence to germline. After removal of 0 bases from V and 5 bases from J, the junction contained 7 bases not matched to a gene. Per the germline V gene, CDR1 is EGSNGY and CDR2 is YDSYNSKV. This CDR3 has 14 amino acids. The CDR3 nucleotides read TGTGCCACCTGGGACGGGCCGAGGGATTATAAGAAACTCTTT. Its translation is CATWDGPRDYKKLF.

This clone has a handful of counts. The genes are TRGV4 and TRGJ1 or TRGJ2. The J gene, left out of TCRdb, was set here by checking the DNA against germline. V lost 1 base and J lost 2; bases outside the gene matches: 14. CDR1 and CDR2 from the germline V gene are EGSTGY and YDSYTSSV. CDR3 length: 17 residues. CDR3 in amino acids: CATWDGRIRTYYYKKLF. CDR3 sequence (DNA): TGTGCCACCTGGGATGGCCGAATCCGAACTTATTATTATAAGAAACTCTTT.

The CDR3: CATGGDYYKKLF. The CDR3 bases are TGTGCCACTGGGGGGGATTATTATAAGAAACTCTTT. The chain uses TRGV4 and TRGJ1 or TRGJ2. No J gene was available from TCRdb, and it was assigned here by a germline match of the DNA. The CDR3 runs to 12 residues. CDR1 and CDR2 (germline): EGSTGY, YDSYTSSV. V lost 10 bases to trimming and J lost 2 bases; unmatched junction nucleotides: 8.

This clone was detected a few times. The rearrangement uses TRGV5 and TRGJ1 or TRGJ2. TCRdb carries no J gene annotation; the J gene was assigned here by matching the DNA with germline. V was pared by 3 bases and J by 6 bases, with 11 bases of the junction left unmatched. Germline-derived CDR1 and CDR2 are VINAFY and YDVSNSKD. The CDR3 extends over 14 amino acids. The CDR3 DNA sequence: TGTGCCACCTGGGACTCCCTTCTTTGTTATAAGAAACTCTTT. Residues: CATWDSLLCYKKLF.

By sample share, this clone is medium-sized. Other DNA sequences in this specimen translate into the identical CDR3. The CDR3 DNA is TGTGCCACCTGGGACGGGCTGAATTATTATAAGAAACTCTTT. Protein sequence: CATWDGLNYYKKLF. This sequence joins TRGV2 and TRGJ1 or TRGJ2. TCRdb gives no J gene; it was assigned here by matching the DNA to germline. CDR3 length equals 14 residues. J was trimmed by 0 bases and V by 0 bases; bases with no gene match: 2. Germline CDR1 is EGSNGY and CDR2 is YDSYNSKV.

DNA for the CDR3: TGTGCCACCTGGGATGGTTCCTATAAGAAACTCTTT. Translated: CATWDGSYKKLF. The chain uses TRGV4 and TRGJ1 or TRGJ2. The J gene was not available in TCRdb and was assigned here by matching the DNA to germline segments. The CDR3 covers 12 residues. Germline V CDR1 and CDR2: EGSTGY, YDSYTSSV. Losses at the gene ends were 1 base for V and 7 bases for J; bases not matched to a gene: 4.

This clone is medium-sized by share. The CDR3 nucleotides are TGTGCCACCTGGGACAGGGATGAAACTAATTATTATAAGAAACTCTTT. The encoded protein is CATWDRDETNYYKKLF. The V and J genes are TRGV3 and TRGJ1 or TRGJ2. In the absence of a J gene in TCRdb, the DNA was matched to germline to assign it here. CDR1 is VTNTFY, CDR2 YDVSTARD, per germline (reference sequence). The CDR3 spans 16 residues. Unmatched junction bases numbered 9, after V lost 0 bases and J lost 1 base.

This rearrangement joins TRGV4 to TRGJ1 or TRGJ2. Since TCRdb gives no J gene, matching the DNA to germline was used here to assign it. This CDR3 is 10 amino acids long. V shed 5 bases and J 12 bases; nucleotides not matched to a gene: 7. Per the germline V gene, CDR1 is EGSTGY and CDR2 is YDSYTSSV. The DNA for the CDR3 is TGTGCCACCTGGGGTCACGGGAAACTCTTT. The encoded protein is CATWGHGKLF.

With regard to this clone: This likely stems from a read error, as it lies one base from a far larger clone. This specimen includes other DNA sequences encoding the same CDR3. The V segment is TRGV8, and no J call was made. Germline loops: CDR1 VENAVY, CDR2 YDSYNSRV. The CDR3 contains 13 residues. The CDR3 nucleotides read TGTGCCACCTGGGATATCCCTTATTATAAGAAACTATTT. Translating gives CATWDIPYYKKLF.

This clone has a handful of counts. A clone one base away is much larger, so this may be a read error. Other DNA variants within this sample encode the same CDR3. The CDR3 sequence: CATWGIYKKLF. DNA of the CDR3: TGTGCCACCTGGGGCATATATAAGAAACTCTTT. The chain joins TRGV8 to TRGJ1 or TRGJ2. Germline matching of the DNA provided the J gene here, since TCRdb leaves it blank. V dropped 5 bases and J dropped 7; count of bases not matched to a gene: 5. Germline CDR1 and CDR2: VENAVY and YDSYNSRV. This CDR3 is 11 amino acids long.